The present entry profiles one T cell receptor (beta chain) with its context. This clonotype was picked up a small number of times. The target of this receptor is not known. There are no base qualities to consult, and no much larger clone falls within one base. Ficoll-Paque density gradient centrifugation was the method used to isolate PBMCs. The CDR3, cysteine through phenylalanine, is 14 amino acids long. The kept DNA is CDR3 alone, 42 bases in frame from the first base. As encoded in the germline V gene, CDR1 is SGHVS while CDR2 is FQNEAQ. Relative to germline, V is missing 5 bases and J is missing 10 bases, with 11 bases of the junction outside any gene match. These data are taken from a study of T-cell memory formation after mild COVID-19 (dated by TCRdb to about 2021). Study-wide context: TCR sequence clusters from the two donors were found to be largely donor specific. In two donors, T-cell clones that expanded and contracted after mild COVID-19 were followed by sequencing TCRalpha and TCRbeta repertoires longitudinally. The cohort comprised two young, previously healthy adult volunteers, one female and one male. Study-wide conclusions, independent of this receptor: Clones contracting from day 15 to 85 had balanced CD4/CD8 phenotypes, while a second wave expanding from day 15 to 37 was biased towards CD4+. The detection of some responding clones in pre-infection memory suggests that pre-existing cross-reactive memory T cells joined the SARS-CoV-2 response. The study covered only a couple of mild cases, and larger cohorts including severe cases with pre-infection samples were considered necessary. SARS-CoV-2 specificity of the second-wave clones peaking on day 37 was not confirmed. Contracting CD4+ clones were located mainly in the CM and EM memory subsets, whereas CD8+ clones were found to be enriched in EMRA.

TCRdb names Illumina NovaSeq 6000 as the instrument used. TCRalpha and TCRbeta cDNA libraries were built by 5'RACE with constant-segment primers, adding sample barcodes and unique molecular identifiers. RNA was extracted from every sample with Trizol reagent. Amplification of the libraries took two PCR steps, and the second step added a second sample barcode plus Illumina TruSeq adapters. Sequencing of libraries was performed on an Illumina NovaSeq with 2 x 150 bp paired-end reads. On the study's bioinformatics: With migec v1.2.7, reads were demultiplexed and then collapsed into UMI-guided consensus sequences. With mixcr v2.1.11, UMI consensuses were aligned to TRA and TRB V and J templates and assembled into clonotypes. A clonotype was counted as expanded or contracted only when both edgeR and NoisET called the clonotype significant, with the noise models trained on biological replicates. For edgeR calls, the cutoffs were a false discovery rate-adjusted p below 0.01 and a log2 fold-change threshold of 1. As an exploratory analysis of dynamics, PCA with hierarchical clustering was applied to max-normalized trajectories of the 1000 most abundant clonotypes. Separately sequenced CD4+ and CD8+ repertoires were used to assign a CD4 or CD8 phenotype to each responding clone. TCRdb itself trimmed the public reads at Q25 with fastp, ran MiXCR and retained productive beta chains. CDR3 protein sequences are deduplicated, and each keeps its most common genes and DNA. It is TCRdb's table, rather than the study itself, that gives the V and J calls and clone size. For this sample the table gives tens of thousands of distinct CDR3 sequences, of which roughly 17% were detected only once. Clones ranked in the top ten supply 31% of the sample.

Sequenced material: PBMCs or a T cell subset sorted from them (not recorded which). Rearrangement joined TRBV7-8 to TRBJ1-1; TRBD1 matches 9 bases in the middle. The source is an adult woman who had mild COVID-19 (a few samples of this study predate the infection). The sample titles of this study are shuffled in the database, so cell type and time point are left out; the donor was told from shared clones. The nucleotide sequence is given as TGTGCCAGCAGCGAGATCCGGGACAGGGATCGAGCTTTCTTT. Its translation is CASSEIRDRDRAFF.